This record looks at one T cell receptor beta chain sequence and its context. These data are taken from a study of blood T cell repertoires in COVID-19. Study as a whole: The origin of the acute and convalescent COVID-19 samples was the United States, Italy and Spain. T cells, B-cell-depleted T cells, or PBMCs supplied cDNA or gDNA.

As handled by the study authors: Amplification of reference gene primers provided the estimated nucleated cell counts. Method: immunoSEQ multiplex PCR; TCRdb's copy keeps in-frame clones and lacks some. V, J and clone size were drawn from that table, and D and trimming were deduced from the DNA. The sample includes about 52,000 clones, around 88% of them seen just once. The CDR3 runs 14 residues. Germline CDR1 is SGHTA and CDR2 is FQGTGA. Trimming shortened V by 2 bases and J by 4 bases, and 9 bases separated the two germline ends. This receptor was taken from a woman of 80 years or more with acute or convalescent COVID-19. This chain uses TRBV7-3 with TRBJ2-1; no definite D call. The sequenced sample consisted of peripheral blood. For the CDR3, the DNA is TGTGCCAGCAGCTTAGGGCAGAGATACAATGAGCAGTTCTTC. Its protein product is CASSLGQRYNEQFF.